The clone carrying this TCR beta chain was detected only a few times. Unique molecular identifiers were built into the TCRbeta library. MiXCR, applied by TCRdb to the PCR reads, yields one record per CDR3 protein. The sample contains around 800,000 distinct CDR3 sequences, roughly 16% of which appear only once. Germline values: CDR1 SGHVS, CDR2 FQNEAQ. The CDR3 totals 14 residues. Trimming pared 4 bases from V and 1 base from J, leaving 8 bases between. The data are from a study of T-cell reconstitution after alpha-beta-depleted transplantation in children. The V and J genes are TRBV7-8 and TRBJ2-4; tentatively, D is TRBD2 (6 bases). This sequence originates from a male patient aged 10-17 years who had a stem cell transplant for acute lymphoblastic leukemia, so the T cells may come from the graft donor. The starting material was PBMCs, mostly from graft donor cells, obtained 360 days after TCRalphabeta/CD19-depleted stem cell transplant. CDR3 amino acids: CASSSRGAKNIQYF. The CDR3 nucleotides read TGTGCCAGCAGCTCACGGGGGGCCAAAAACATTCAGTACTTC.